Detailed here is one T cell receptor (beta chain). Its specificity is not known. Donors were nominally healthy when sampled, though unrecorded immune exposures were likely. The data are from a study of cytomegalovirus exposure and HLA in healthy donors. The overall study: The study placed about 86% of its approximately 400 genotyped donors in the Caucasian-associated ancestry cluster. Regarding the study as a whole: Equally common other TCR beta chains were less clonally expanded than HLA-associated ones, a later analysis found.

Primers included in the PCR were 60 Vbeta and 13 Jbeta primers. Assay: immunoSEQ multiplex PCR; the TCRdb copy retains only in-frame clones and omits some. The data show 150,000 to 160,000 clones, 70% to 80% seen once. The CDR3 loop spans 14 amino acids. V lost 2 bases and J lost 3, with 10 bases in between. Germline V gene lookup returns CDR1 MNHEY and CDR2 SVGAGI. J is TRBJ1-1 and V is TRBV6-5; D is unresolved. The TCR was taken from a young man in good health and CMV-seropositive. Sequenced material: PBMCs. CDR3 sequence reads: CASSYGRRDTEAFF. DNA for the CDR3: TGTGCCAGCAGTTACGGTCGCCGGGACACTGAAGCTTTCTTT.